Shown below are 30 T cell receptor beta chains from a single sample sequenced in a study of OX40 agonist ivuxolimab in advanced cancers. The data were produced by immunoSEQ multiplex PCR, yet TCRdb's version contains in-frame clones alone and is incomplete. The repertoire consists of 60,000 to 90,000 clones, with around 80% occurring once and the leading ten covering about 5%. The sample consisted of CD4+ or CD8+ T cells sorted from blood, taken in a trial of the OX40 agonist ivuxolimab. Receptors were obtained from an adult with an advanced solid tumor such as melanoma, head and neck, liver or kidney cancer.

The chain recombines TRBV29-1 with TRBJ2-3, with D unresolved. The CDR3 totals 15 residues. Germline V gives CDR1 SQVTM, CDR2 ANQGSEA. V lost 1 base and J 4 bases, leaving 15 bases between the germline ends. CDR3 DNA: TGCAGCGTTGAAGCTCGTGCCCGAGGCCCAGATACGCAGTATTTT. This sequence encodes CSVEARARGPDTQYF.

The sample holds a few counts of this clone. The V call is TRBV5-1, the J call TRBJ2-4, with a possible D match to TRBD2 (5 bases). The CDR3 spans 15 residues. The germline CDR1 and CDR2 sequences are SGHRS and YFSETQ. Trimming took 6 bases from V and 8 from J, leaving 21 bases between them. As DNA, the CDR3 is TGCGCCAGCACAGAAAACAGCGGCAGTCGGGACATTCAGTACTTC. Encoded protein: CASTENSGSRDIQYF. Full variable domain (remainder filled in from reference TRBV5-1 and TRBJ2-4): KAGVTQTPRYLIKTRGQQVTLSCSPISGHRSVSWYQQTPGQGLQFLFEYFSETQRNKGNFPGRFSGRQFSNSRSEMNVSTLELGDSALYLCASTENSGSRDIQYFGAGTRLSVL.

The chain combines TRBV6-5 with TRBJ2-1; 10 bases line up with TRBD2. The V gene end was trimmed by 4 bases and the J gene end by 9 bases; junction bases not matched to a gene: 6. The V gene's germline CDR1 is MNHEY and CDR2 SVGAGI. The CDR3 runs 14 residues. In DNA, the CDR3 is TGTGCCAGCAGTTCCGGGACTAGCGATCCTGAGCAGTTCTTC. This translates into CASSSGTSDPEQFF.

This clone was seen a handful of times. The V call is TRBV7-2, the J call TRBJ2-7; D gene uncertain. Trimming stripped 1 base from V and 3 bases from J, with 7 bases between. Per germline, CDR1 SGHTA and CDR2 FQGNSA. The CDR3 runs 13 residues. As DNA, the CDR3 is TGTGCCAGCAGCTTAGGGCAATTCTACGAGCAGTACTTC. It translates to CASSLGQFYEQYF.

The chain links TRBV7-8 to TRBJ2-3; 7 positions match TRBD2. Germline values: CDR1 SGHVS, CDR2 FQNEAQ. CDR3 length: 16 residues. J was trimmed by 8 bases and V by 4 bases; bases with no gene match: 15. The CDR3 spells CASSSIAGEPHGTQYF. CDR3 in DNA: TGTGCCAGCAGCTCAATCGCGGGGGAACCTCACGGTACGCAGTATTTT.

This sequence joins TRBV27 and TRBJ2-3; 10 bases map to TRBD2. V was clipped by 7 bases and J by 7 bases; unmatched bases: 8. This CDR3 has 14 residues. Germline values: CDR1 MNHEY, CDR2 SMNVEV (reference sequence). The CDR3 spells CASKTSGASYTQYF. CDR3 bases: TGTGCCAGCAAAACTAGCGGGGCCTCCTATACGCAGTATTTT.

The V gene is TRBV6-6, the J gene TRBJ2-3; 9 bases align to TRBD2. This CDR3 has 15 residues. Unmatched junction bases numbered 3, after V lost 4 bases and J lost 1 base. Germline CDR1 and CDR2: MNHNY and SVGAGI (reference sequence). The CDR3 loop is CASSFSGSGTDTQYF. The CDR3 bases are TGTGCCAGCAGTTTTAGCGGGAGTGGCACAGATACGCAGTATTTT.

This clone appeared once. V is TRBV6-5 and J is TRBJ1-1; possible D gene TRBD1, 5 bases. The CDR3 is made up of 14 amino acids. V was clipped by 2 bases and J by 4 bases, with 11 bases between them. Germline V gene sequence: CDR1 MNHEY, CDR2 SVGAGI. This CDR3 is CASSYQGWGTEAFF. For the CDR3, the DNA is TGTGCCAGCAGTTACCAGGGTTGGGGCACTGAAGCTTTCTTT.

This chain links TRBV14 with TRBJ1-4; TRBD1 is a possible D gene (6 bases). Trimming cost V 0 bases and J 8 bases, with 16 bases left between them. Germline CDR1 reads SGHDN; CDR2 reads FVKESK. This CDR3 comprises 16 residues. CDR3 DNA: TGTGCCAGCAGCCAAGACTTCGGGGGGCTCGGGGAAAAACTGTTTTTT. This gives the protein CASSQDFGGLGEKLFF.

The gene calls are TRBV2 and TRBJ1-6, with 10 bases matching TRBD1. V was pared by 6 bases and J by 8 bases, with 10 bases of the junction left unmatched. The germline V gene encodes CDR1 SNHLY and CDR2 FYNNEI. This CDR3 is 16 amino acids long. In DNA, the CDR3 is TGTGCCAGCAGACCCGACCGGGACAGGGGTGATTCACCCCTCCACTTT. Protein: CASRPDRDRGDSPLHF.

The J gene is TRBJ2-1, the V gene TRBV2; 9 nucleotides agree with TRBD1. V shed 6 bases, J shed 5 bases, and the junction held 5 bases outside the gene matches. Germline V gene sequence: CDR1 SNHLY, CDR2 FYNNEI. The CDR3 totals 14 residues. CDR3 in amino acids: CASRAGTGNNEQFF. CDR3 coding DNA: TGTGCCAGCAGAGCCGGGACAGGGAACAATGAGCAGTTCTTC. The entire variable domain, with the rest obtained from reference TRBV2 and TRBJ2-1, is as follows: EPEVTQTPSHQVTQMGQEVILRCVPISNHLYFYWYRQILGQKVEFLVSFYNNEISEKSEIFDDQFSVERPDGSNFTLKIRSTKLEDSAMYFCASRAGTGNNEQFFGPGTRLTVL.

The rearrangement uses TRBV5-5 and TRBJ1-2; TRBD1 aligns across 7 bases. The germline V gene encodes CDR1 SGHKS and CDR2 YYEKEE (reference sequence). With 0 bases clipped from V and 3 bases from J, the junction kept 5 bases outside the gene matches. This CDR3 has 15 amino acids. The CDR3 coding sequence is TGTGCCAGCAGCTTGGCGGACAGGACCCACTATGGCTACACCTTC. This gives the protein CASSLADRTHYGYTF.

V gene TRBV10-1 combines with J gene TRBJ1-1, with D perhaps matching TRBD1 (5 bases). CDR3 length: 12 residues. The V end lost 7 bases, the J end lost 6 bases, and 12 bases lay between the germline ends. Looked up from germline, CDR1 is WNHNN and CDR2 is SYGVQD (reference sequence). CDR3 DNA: TGCGCCAGCACCGACGGGGGGGCTGAAGCTTTCTTT. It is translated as CASTDGGAEAFF.

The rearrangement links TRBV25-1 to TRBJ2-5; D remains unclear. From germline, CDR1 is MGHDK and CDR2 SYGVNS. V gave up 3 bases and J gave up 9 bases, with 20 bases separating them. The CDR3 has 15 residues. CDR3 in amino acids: CASSDSRAPSSAQYF. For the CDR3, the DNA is TGTGCCAGCAGTGATTCTCGGGCCCCTTCGTCGGCCCAGTACTTC.

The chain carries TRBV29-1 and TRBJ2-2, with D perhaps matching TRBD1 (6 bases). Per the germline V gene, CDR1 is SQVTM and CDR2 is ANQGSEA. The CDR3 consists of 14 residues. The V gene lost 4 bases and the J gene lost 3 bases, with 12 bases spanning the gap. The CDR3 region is CSVASRGYTGELFF. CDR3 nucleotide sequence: TGCAGCGTTGCGTCCAGGGGCTACACCGGGGAGCTGTTTTTT.

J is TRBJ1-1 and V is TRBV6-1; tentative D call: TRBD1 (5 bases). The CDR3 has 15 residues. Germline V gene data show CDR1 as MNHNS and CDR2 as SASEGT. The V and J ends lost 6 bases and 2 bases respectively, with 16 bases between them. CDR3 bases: TGTGCCAGCAGATTTACCCTGACAGACAACACTGAAGCTTTCTTT. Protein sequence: CASRFTLTDNTEAFF.

This chain's CDR3 is CASSQSNGHHNQPQHF. The CDR3 DNA reads as TGCGCCAGCAGCCAATCGAACGGACATCACAATCAGCCCCAGCATTTT. V usage is TRBV4-1 and J usage is TRBJ1-5; TRBD1 is a possible D gene (5 bases). Germline CDR1 reads MGHRA; CDR2 reads YSYEKL. There are 16 residues in the CDR3. The V end lost 2 bases, the J end lost 3 bases, and 14 bases lay between the germline ends.

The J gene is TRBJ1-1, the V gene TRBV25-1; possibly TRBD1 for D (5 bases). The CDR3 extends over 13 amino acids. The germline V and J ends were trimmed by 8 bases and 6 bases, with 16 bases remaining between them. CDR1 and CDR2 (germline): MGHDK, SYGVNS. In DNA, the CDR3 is TGTGCCAGCGTCGGGCAGGGACCCCCTGAAGCTTTCTTT. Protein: CASVGQGPPEAFF.

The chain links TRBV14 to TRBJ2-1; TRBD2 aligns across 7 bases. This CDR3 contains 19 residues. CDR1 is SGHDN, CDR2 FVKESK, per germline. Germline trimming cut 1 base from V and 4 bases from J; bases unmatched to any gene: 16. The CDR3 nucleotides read TGTGCCAGCAGCCAAGGCCGATACACCGGGAGGTCCTCTTACAATGAGCAGTTCTTC. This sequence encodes CASSQGRYTGRSSYNEQFF.

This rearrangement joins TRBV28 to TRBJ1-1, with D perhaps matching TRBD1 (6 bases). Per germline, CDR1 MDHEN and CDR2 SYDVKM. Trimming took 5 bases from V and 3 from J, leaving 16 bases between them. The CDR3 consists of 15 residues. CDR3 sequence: CASSTYRVEDTEAFF. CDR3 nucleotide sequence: TGTGCCAGCAGTACGTACAGGGTAGAGGACACTGAAGCTTTCTTT.

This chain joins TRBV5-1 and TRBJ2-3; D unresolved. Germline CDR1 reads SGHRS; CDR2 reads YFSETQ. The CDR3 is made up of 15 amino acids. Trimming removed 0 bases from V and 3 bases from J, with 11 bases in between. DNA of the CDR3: TGCGCCAGCAGCTTGGCCCCTTGGGAAACAGATACGCAGTATTTT. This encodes CASSLAPWETDTQYF. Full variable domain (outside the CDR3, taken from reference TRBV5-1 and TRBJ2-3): KAGVTQTPRYLIKTRGQQVTLSCSPISGHRSVSWYQQTPGQGLQFLFEYFSETQRNKGNFPGRFSGRQFSNSRSEMNVSTLELGDSALYLCASSLAPWETDTQYFGPGTRLTVL.

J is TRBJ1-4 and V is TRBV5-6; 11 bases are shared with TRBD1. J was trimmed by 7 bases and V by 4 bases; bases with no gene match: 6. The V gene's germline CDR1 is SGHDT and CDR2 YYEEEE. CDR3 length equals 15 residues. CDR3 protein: CASSGTGGPGEKLFF. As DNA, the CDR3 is TGTGCCAGCAGCGGGACAGGGGGACCAGGTGAAAAACTGTTTTTT.

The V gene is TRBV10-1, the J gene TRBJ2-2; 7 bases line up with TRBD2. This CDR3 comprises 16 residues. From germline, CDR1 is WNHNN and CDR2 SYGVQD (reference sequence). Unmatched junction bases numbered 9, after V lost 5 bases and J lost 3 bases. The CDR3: CASSPRGREDTGELFF. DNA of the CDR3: TGCGCCAGCAGTCCAAGGGGACGGGAGGACACCGGGGAGCTGTTTTTT.

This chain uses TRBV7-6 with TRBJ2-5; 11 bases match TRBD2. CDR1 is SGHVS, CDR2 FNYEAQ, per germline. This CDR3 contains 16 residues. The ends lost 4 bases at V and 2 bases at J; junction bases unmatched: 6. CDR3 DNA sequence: TGTGCCAGCAGCTACCAGGGACTAGCGGCACAAGAGACCCAGTACTTC. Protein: CASSYQGLAAQETQYF.

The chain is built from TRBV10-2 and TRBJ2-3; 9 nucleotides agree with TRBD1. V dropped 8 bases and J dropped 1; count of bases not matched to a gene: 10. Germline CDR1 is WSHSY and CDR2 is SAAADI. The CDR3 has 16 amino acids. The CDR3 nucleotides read TGCGCCAGCGGACAGGGGATCCACGGGGGCACAGATACGCAGTATTTT. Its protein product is CASGQGIHGGTDTQYF.

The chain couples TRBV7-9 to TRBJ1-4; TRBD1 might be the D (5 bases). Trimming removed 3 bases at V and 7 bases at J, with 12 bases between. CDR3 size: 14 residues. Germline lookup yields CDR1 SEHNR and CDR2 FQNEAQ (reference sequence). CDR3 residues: CASSLGEVSEKLFF. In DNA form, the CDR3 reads TGTGCCAGCAGCTTGGGGGAAGTAAGTGAAAAACTGTTTTTT. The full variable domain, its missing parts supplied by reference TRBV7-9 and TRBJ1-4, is DTGVSQNPRHKITKRGQNVTFRCDPISEHNRLYWYRQTLGQGPEFLTYFQNEAQLEKSRLLSDRFSAERPKGSFSTLEIQRTEQGDSAMYLCASSLGEVSEKLFFGSGTQLSVL.

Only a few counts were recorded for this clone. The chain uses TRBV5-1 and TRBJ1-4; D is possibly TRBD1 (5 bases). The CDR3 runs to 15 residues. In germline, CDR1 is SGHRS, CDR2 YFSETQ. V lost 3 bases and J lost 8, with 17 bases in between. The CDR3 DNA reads TGCGCCAGCAGCTCTTTGGGGACCATTGGGGAAAAACTGTTTTTT. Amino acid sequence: CASSSLGTIGEKLFF.

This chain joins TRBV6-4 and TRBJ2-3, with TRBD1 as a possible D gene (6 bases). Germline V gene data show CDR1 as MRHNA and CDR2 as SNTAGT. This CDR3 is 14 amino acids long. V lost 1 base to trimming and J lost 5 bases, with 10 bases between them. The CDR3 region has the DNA TGTGCCAGCAGTGACTTGGGGGCGGGAGATACGCAGTATTTT. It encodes CASSDLGAGDTQYF.

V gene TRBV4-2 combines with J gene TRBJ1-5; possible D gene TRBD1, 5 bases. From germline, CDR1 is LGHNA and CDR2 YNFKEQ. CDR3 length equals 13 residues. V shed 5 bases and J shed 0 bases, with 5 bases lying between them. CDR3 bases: TGTGCCAGCAGCGACAGTAGCAATCAGCCCCAGCATTTT. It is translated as CASSDSSNQPQHF.

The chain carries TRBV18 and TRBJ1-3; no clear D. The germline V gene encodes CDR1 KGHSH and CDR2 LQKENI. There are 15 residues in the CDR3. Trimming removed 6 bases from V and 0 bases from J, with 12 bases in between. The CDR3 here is CASSPSVDSGNTIYF. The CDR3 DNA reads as TGTGCCAGCTCTCCATCAGTCGACTCTGGAAACACCATATATTTT. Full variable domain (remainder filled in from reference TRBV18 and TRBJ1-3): NAGVMQNPRHLVRRRGQEARLRCSPMKGHSHVYWYRQLPEEGLKFMVYLQKENIIDESGMPKERFSAEFPKEGPSILRIQQVVRGDSAAYFCASSPSVDSGNTIYFGEGSWLTVV.